The 27 T cell receptor beta chains presented below share a single source sample, sequenced in a study of cytotoxic CD8 clonotypes in ibrutinib-treated CLL. TCRdb keeps only in-frame clones here, not all; method: immunoSEQ multiplex PCR. This sample has almost 250,000 clones, with under 75% found just once. The starting material was PBMCs, obtained after 24 months of ibrutinib treatment. The receptors were sampled from a human donor with chronic lymphocytic leukemia.

This clone was detected only a few times. The chain links TRBV19 to TRBJ1-5; D unclear. Germline values: CDR1 LNHDA, CDR2 SQIVND (reference sequence). With 3 bases removed from V and 3 bases from J, the gap between germline ends came to 9 bases. The CDR3 has 14 residues. In DNA form, the CDR3 reads TGTGCCAGTAGTATCACAGAAATCAATCAGCCCCAGCATTTT. Translating gives CASSITEINQPQHF.

The rearrangement links TRBV9 to TRBJ2-7; 9 bases agree with TRBD1. The CDR3 contains 14 residues. V lost 4 bases, J lost 4 bases, and 6 bases stayed unmatched. Germline V CDR1 and CDR2: SGDLS, YYNGEE. The CDR3, as DNA: TGTGCCAGCAGCCCCCGGGACAGGGAATACGAGCAGTACTTC. Amino acids: CASSPRDREYEQYF. The entire variable domain, with the rest obtained from reference TRBV9 and TRBJ2-7, is as follows: DSGVTQTPKHLITATGQRVTLRCSPRSGDLSVYWYQQSLDQGLQFLIQYYNGEERAKGNILERFSAQQFPDLHSELNLSSLELGDSALYFCASSPRDREYEQYFGPGTRLTVT.

V and J are TRBV6-5 and TRBJ2-1, with no clear D. Trimming pared 6 bases from V and 8 bases from J, leaving 11 bases between. This CDR3 is built from 12 residues. Germline-derived CDR1 and CDR2 are MNHEY and SVGAGI. The CDR3, as DNA: TGTGCCAGCAGCCCAAACTCCGATGAGCAGTTCTTC. Translated, it gives CASSPNSDEQFF.

The rearrangement uses TRBV7-2 and TRBJ2-7; D possibly corresponds to TRBD2 (6 bases). Germline values: CDR1 SGHTA, CDR2 FQGNSA. Trimming cost V 5 bases and J 4 bases, with 18 bases left between them. This CDR3 is 15 amino acids long. For the CDR3, the DNA is TGTGCCAGCAGCATTCCCGGGGGTGGCCCGTACGAGCAGTACTTC. This codes for CASSIPGGGPYEQYF.

A few counts support this clone. The V gene is TRBV2, the J gene TRBJ2-7, with 7 bases matching TRBD2. V was pared by 1 base and J by 7 bases, with 7 bases of the junction left unmatched. CDR1 is SNHLY, CDR2 FYNNEI, per germline. CDR3 size: 14 residues. The CDR3 DNA reads as TGTGCCAGCAGTGAAGAAGGCAGAGCGGGGGAGCAGTACTTC. Its protein is CASSEEGRAGEQYF.

V and J are TRBV9 and TRBJ2-3, with 8 bases aligning to TRBD1. After removal of 0 bases from V and 3 bases from J, the junction contained 6 bases not matched to a gene. Germline assignment: CDR1 SGDLS and CDR2 YYNGEE. CDR3 length: 16 amino acids. The CDR3 sequence is CASSVGTGLVTDTQYF. The CDR3, as DNA: TGTGCCAGCAGCGTAGGGACAGGGCTGGTGACAGATACGCAGTATTTT.

The chain couples TRBV7-8 to TRBJ1-4; D is ambiguous. V was shortened by 2 bases and J by 4 bases, with 11 bases between the two germline ends. CDR3 length: 15 residues. Per the germline V gene, CDR1 is SGHVS and CDR2 is FQNEAQ. The CDR3 spells CASSLNAEINEKLFF. In DNA form, the CDR3 reads TGTGCCAGCAGCTTAAATGCAGAGATTAATGAAAAACTGTTTTTT.

The chain links TRBV7-9 to TRBJ2-3, with D maybe TRBD1 (6 bases). V was shortened by 11 bases and J by 4 bases, with 7 bases between the two germline ends. The CDR3 spans 10 residues. Germline values: CDR1 SEHNR, CDR2 FQNEAQ (reference sequence). The CDR3 loop is CAEGADTQYF. The CDR3 nucleotides are TGTGCCGAGGGGGCAGATACGCAGTATTTT.

This clone was counted once. The chain combines TRBV6-4 with TRBJ2-7; D remains unclear. This CDR3 region has 13 residues. The V end lost 5 bases, the J end lost 3 bases, and 11 bases lay between the germline ends. Germline V CDR1 and CDR2: MRHNA, SNTAGT. The CDR3 nucleotides are TGTGCCAGCAGTTTAGAAGTAGGCTACGAGCAGTACTTC. As protein: CASSLEVGYEQYF.

This clone showed up just a few times. This sequence joins TRBV19 and TRBJ1-2; a possible D gene is TRBD1 (5 bases). Deletions cut 3 bases from V and 4 bases from J, with 15 bases between. The CDR3 is 15 amino acids. Germline V lookup: CDR1 LNHDA, CDR2 SQIVND (reference sequence). The CDR3 sequence is CASSIGPTAIYGYTF. DNA for the CDR3: TGTGCCAGTAGTATCGGACCGACAGCAATCTATGGCTACACCTTC.

The chain is built from TRBV29-1 and TRBJ2-7, with 7 bases identical to TRBD1. This CDR3 is built from 12 residues. The J segment lost 5 bases and the V segment lost 5 bases, leaving 6 bases of the junction unmatched. Per the germline V gene, CDR1 is SQVTM and CDR2 is ANQGSEA. CDR3 residues: CSVSDRVNEQYF. In DNA form, the CDR3 reads TGCAGCGTTTCCGACAGGGTCAACGAGCAGTACTTC.

V is TRBV19 and J is TRBJ1-5; D is unresolved. V was cut by 5 bases and J by 1 base, with 9 bases left in between. The CDR3 is 14 amino acids. Germline V gene data show CDR1 as LNHDA and CDR2 as SQIVND (reference sequence). DNA of the CDR3: TGTGCCAGTAGTGAAGGAGCAAGCAATCAGCCCCAGCATTTT. Translated, it gives CASSEGASNQPQHF.

The chain recombines TRBV7-2 with TRBJ1-2; a weak D match, TRBD1 (6 bases). The CDR3 totals 14 residues. From germline, CDR1 is SGHTA and CDR2 FQGNSA. Trimming shortened V by 6 bases and J by 2 bases, and 13 bases separated the two germline ends. DNA for the CDR3: TGTGCCAGCAGTTTCCGACAGGTCAACTATGGCTACACCTTC. As protein: CASSFRQVNYGYTF.

V is TRBV4-2 and J is TRBJ2-4; maybe TRBD2 (5 bases). Germline CDR1 LGHNA, CDR2 YNFKEQ. This CDR3 is built from 16 residues. With 1 base removed from V and 4 bases from J, the gap between germline ends came to 14 bases. The DNA for the CDR3 is TGTGCCAGCAGCCAAGTGCAGCGGACCCCAAAAAACATTCAGTACTTC. Its translation is CASSQVQRTPKNIQYF.

The chain carries TRBV4-2 and TRBJ2-1; possible D gene TRBD2, 6 bases. Per the germline V gene, CDR1 is LGHNA and CDR2 is YNFKEQ. The CDR3 loop spans 15 amino acids. The V gene lost 1 base and the J gene lost 4 bases, with 11 bases spanning the gap. The CDR3 loop reads CASSQAGGDYNEQFF. The DNA of the CDR3 is TGTGCCAGCAGCCAAGCGGGCGGGGATTACAATGAGCAGTTCTTC.

The genes are TRBV11-1 and TRBJ2-7; TRBD1 matches 8 bases. The CDR3 consists of 13 residues. Looked up from germline, CDR1 is SGHAT and CDR2 is FQDESV (reference sequence). V was clipped by 5 bases and J by 5 bases; unmatched bases: 5. CDR3 amino acids: CASSRQGNHEQYF. Written as DNA, the CDR3 is TGTGCCAGCAGCCGACAGGGGAACCACGAGCAGTACTTC.

This sequence joins TRBV9 and TRBJ2-4, with TRBD2 matching over 9 bases. V shed 2 bases, J shed 0 bases, and the junction held 9 bases outside the gene matches. Per the germline V gene, CDR1 is SGDLS and CDR2 is YYNGEE. The length of the CDR3 is 18 residues. CDR3 DNA sequence: TGTGCCAGCAGCGTTACCCCGAAAGCGGGAGGAGCCAAAAACATTCAGTACTTC. Protein product: CASSVTPKAGGAKNIQYF.

CDR3 nucleotide sequence: TGTGCCAGCTCACTGCAAAGGACAGCTAATAATCAGCCCCAGCATTTT. Its protein is CASSLQRTANNQPQHF. This chain links TRBV18 with TRBJ1-5; the D gene is possibly TRBD1 (6 bases). The germline V gene encodes CDR1 KGHSH and CDR2 LQKENI. V was pared by 4 bases and J by 4 bases, with 17 bases between. The CDR3 consists of 16 residues.

CDR3 amino acids: CASSTTSEQYF. The CDR3 nucleotides read TGTGCCAGCAGCACGACCAGCGAGCAGTACTTC. The chain uses TRBV11-2 and TRBJ2-7; no firm D call. Per germline, CDR1 SGHAT and CDR2 FQNNGV. The V gene lost 5 bases and the J gene lost 6 bases, with 8 bases spanning the gap. This CDR3 has 11 residues.

The table lists this clone with a few counts. This chain uses TRBV27 with TRBJ2-7; 11 bases align to TRBD1. The CDR3 spans 13 residues. Per the germline V gene, CDR1 is MNHEY and CDR2 is SMNVEV (reference sequence). J lost 4 bases, V lost 6 bases, and 2 bases had no gene match. The CDR3 is CASRGQGGYEQYF. The CDR3 coding sequence is TGTGCCAGCAGGGGACAGGGGGGTTACGAGCAGTACTTC.

This clone turned up a few times. The V gene is TRBV29-1, the J gene TRBJ2-1; 11 positions agree with TRBD1. Germline V gene sequence: CDR1 SQVTM, CDR2 ANQGSEA. The CDR3 loop spans 15 amino acids. V shed 6 bases and J 9 bases; nucleotides not matched to a gene: 13. For the CDR3, the DNA is TGCAGCGTCGGGAGGTGGGGACAGGGGGGTGGTGAGCAGTTCTTC. Translated, it gives CSVGRWGQGGGEQFF.

Only a few counts were recorded for this clone. This chain joins TRBV11-2 and TRBJ1-2, with D tentatively TRBD1 (6 bases). There are 15 residues in the CDR3. Trimming stripped 4 bases from V and 0 bases from J, with 12 bases between. Germline-derived CDR1 and CDR2 are SGHAT and FQNNGV. The CDR3 is CASSSTGRANYGYTF. The CDR3 nucleotides are TGTGCCAGCAGCTCTACAGGGCGAGCTAACTATGGCTACACCTTC.

The genes are TRBV15 and TRBJ2-7; D is possibly TRBD2 (7 bases). The CDR3 covers 18 residues. Trimming took off 0 bases at V and 3 bases at J, with 21 bases between the two ends. The germline gives CDR1 LNHNV, CDR2 YYDKDF (reference sequence). CDR3: CATSRDRGMGGGHYEQYF. CDR3 nucleotide sequence: TGTGCCACCAGCAGAGATCGGGGGATGGGCGGGGGACACTACGAGCAGTACTTC.

The chain carries TRBV28 and TRBJ2-2; D unresolved. The CDR3 consists of 15 residues. Deletions cut 8 bases from V and 5 bases from J, with 18 bases between. The germline V gene encodes CDR1 MDHEN and CDR2 SYDVKM. The CDR3 here is CASLTGRYRTGELFF. In DNA, the CDR3 is TGTGCCAGCTTAACTGGGCGGTACCGGACCGGGGAGCTGTTTTTT.

The chain has TRBV27 and TRBJ1-1; D gene ambiguous. This CDR3 spans 13 amino acids. Per the germline V gene, CDR1 is MNHEY and CDR2 is SMNVEV (reference sequence). Trimming cost V 10 bases and J 1 base, with 13 bases left between them. For the CDR3, the DNA is TGTGCCATTTTTTCCCCGGGGAACACTGAAGCTTTCTTT. It is translated as CAIFSPGNTEAFF.

The gene calls are TRBV11-2 and TRBJ2-6; 7 bases are shared with TRBD1. The CDR3 is made up of 18 amino acids. J lost 0 bases, V lost 6 bases, and 11 bases had no gene match. Germline CDR1 reads SGHAT; CDR2 reads FQNNGV. The CDR3 nucleotides are TGTGCCAGCAGGTTTCAAGACAGGGCCATCTCTGGGGCCAACGTCCTGACTTTC. Encoded protein: CASRFQDRAISGANVLTF.

The V and J genes are TRBV18 and TRBJ1-4; a weak D match, TRBD1 (6 bases). Germline CDR1 and CDR2: KGHSH and LQKENI. The ends were cut back, 3 bases at V and 0 bases at J, with 11 bases in the middle. The CDR3 contains 16 residues. CDR3 residues: CASSPPGQSTNEKLFF. The CDR3 DNA follows: TGTGCCAGCTCACCCCCCGGACAGTCAACTAATGAAAAACTGTTTTTT.